Presented here are 6 T cell receptor beta chains from one specimen sequenced in a study of blood T cells in healthy people across ages (dated by TCRdb to between 2014 and 2016). Receptors were amplified or captured by 5' RACE. TCRdb names Illumina HiSeq 2500 as the instrument used. A second PCR of about 6 to 12 cycles was performed with a sample-barcoded 5' primer and a J-beta primer mix. In-frame beta chains were kept once TCRdb had trimmed the public reads at Q25 with fastp and called clones with MiXCR. Entries that share a CDR3 protein sequence are merged under the most common genes and DNA. Across this sample there are 590,000 or so distinct CDR3 sequences, with about 28% seen only once. The ten largest clones add up to approximately 15% of the sample. Input material: blood. The receptors here all came from a woman over 75 in good health.

The table lists this clonotype with many counts. The chain's CDR3 is CSAGTASGYTDTQYF. CDR3 nucleotides: TGCAGTGCAGGCACGGCTAGCGGTTACACAGATACGCAGTATTTT. The chain uses TRBV20-1 and TRBJ2-3; 7 bases match TRBD2. The germline V gene encodes CDR1 DFQATT and CDR2 SNEGSKA (reference sequence). The J segment lost 2 bases and the V segment lost 6 bases, leaving 11 bases of the junction unmatched. The CDR3 has 15 residues.

This clonotype was detected many times. The chain recombines TRBV10-3 with TRBJ1-1; D not certain. This CDR3 has 13 amino acids. Trimming took off 2 bases at V and 1 base at J, with 5 bases between the two ends. Germline CDR1 reads ENHRY; CDR2 reads SYGVKD. The CDR3 protein is CAISETANTEAFF. The DNA for the CDR3 is TGTGCCATCAGTGAGACAGCGAACACTGAAGCTTTCTTT.

The sample holds many counts of this clonotype. This sequence joins TRBV10-3 and TRBJ2-7; D unclear. Trimming took 1 base from V and 7 from J, leaving 14 bases between them. Germline V gene data show CDR1 as ENHRY and CDR2 as SYGVKD. CDR3 length equals 14 residues. The CDR3 DNA is TGTGCCATCAGTGAGTTAGGGCGCCAGGATGAGCAGTACTTC. It encodes CAISELGRQDEQYF.

This clonotype showed up just a few times. The chain employs TRBV29-1 and TRBJ1-1; D ambiguous. This CDR3 contains 13 residues. Germline CDR1 and CDR2: SQVTM and ANQGSEA. Trimming stripped 3 bases from V and 0 bases from J, with 8 bases between. CDR3 coding DNA: TGCAGCGTTGAGCGGAGTTTGAACACTGAAGCTTTCTTT. Encoded protein: CSVERSLNTEAFF.

This clonotype was detected many times. V usage is TRBV12-3 or TRBV12-4 and J usage is TRBJ1-4; 8 bases are shared with TRBD1. V gave up 5 bases and J gave up 7 bases; unmatched junction bases: 9. The CDR3 is 15 amino acids. CDR3 in DNA: TGTGCCAGCAGTCCGGGACAGGCAGGGGGTGAAAAACTGTTTTTT. Its protein product is CASSPGQAGGEKLFF.

The genes are TRBV7-9 and TRBJ1-1; 11 positions match TRBD1. CDR1 and CDR2 (germline): SEHNR, FQNEAQ (reference sequence). CDR3 length: 16 residues. With V trimmed by 6 bases and J by 0 bases, 6 bases remained unmatched. The CDR3 DNA reads TGTGCCAGCAGAATGGACAGGGGGCCCCTGAACACTGAAGCTTTCTTT. Its protein is CASRMDRGPLNTEAFF.